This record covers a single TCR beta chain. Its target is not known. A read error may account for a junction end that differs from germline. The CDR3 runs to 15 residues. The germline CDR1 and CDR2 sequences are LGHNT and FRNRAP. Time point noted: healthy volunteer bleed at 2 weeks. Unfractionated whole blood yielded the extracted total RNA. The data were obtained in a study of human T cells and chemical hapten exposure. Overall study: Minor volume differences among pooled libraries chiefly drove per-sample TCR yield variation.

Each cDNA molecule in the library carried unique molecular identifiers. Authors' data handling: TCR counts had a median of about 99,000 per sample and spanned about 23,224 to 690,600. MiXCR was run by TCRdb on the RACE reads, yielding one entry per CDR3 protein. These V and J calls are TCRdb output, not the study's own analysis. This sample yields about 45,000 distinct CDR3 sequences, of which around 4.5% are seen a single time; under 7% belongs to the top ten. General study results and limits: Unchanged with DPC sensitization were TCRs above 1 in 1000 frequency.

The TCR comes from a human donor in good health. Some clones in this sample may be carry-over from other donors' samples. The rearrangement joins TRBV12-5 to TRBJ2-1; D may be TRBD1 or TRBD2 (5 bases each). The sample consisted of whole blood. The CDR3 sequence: CTSGPLGTPSDEQFF. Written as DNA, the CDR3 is TGTACTAGTGGTCCCTTGGGGACCCCCTCGGATGAGCAGTTCTTC.